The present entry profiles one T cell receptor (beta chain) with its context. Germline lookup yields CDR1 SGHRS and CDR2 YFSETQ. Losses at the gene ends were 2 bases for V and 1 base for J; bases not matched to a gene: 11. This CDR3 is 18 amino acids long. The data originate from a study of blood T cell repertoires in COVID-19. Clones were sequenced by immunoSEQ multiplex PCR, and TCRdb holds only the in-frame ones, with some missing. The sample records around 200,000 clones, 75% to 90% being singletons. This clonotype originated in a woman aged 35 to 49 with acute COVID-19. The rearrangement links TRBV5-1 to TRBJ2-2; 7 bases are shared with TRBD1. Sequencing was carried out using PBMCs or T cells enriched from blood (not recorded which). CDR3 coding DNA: TGCGCCAGCAGCTTAAAACCGACAGGGTTTGAGAACACCGGGGAGCTGTTTTTT. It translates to CASSLKPTGFENTGELFF.